This T cell receptor beta chain was found in a study of T cell clonotyping in hematopoietic cell transplantation. Overall study context: Pretransplant recipient samples were taken after cytoreduction. Overall study findings and caveats: Cells were unsorted, so CD4 and CD8 contributions were not separated. Broader posttransplant TCR repertoire diversity was predicted by graft donor and pretransplant recipient Inverse Simpson Index values.

Time point denoted: recipient sample about 28 days before transplant, after cytoreduction. Clones were sequenced by immunoSEQ multiplex PCR, and TCRdb holds only the in-frame ones, with some missing. The sample holds tens of thousands of clones, approximately 95% seen once. The germline CDR1 and CDR2 sequences are SGDLS and YYNGEE. This CDR3 has 13 residues. The V gene lost 7 bases and the J gene lost 4 bases, with 11 bases spanning the gap. In regard to this clone: Its target is unknown.

The chain joins TRBV9 to TRBJ1-4; maybe TRBD1 (6 bases). The source is a woman aged 45 to 65 with acute myeloid leukemia. Some clones in this sample may be carry-over from other donors' samples. This sample comprised peripheral blood mononuclear cells, obtained before stem cell transplant. The CDR3 coding sequence is TGTGCCAGCGCCGGACAGTTTAATGAAAAACTGTTTTTT. Translation: CASAGQFNEKLFF.